The entry below gives a single T cell receptor (beta chain) sequence along with its context. Antigen specificity is unknown. A read error may account for a junction end that differs from germline. This entry comes from a study of tumor and adjacent non-tumor tissue in lung cancer. About the research overall: The patients, roughly eleven men and 4 to 6 women, were about 30 to 85 with stage I to III disease.

Study-level findings and limits: TCR diversity was significantly greater in tumor than normal lung tissue.

Germline V gene sequence: CDR1 SGHKS, CDR2 YYEKEE (reference sequence). The CDR3 has 14 amino acids. The library came from three nested PCR rounds adapted from ARM-PCR protocols. One entry per CDR3 protein, called by TCRdb with MiXCR from the multiplex PCR reads. This table has around 74,000 distinct CDR3 sequences, approximately 71% appearing once. RNA was extracted from bulk tissue without any cell sorting. The genes are TRBV5-5 and TRBJ1-2; no reliable D call. The sequenced material came from lung tumor tissue. The source of this sequence is a woman in her 70s with non-small cell lung cancer. CDR3 coding DNA: TGTGGCAGCAGCCCTCATGGGCGAATACTCGGCCACACCTTC. Translating it yields CGSSPHGRILGHTF.